The 22 T cell receptor beta chains given below trace back to one sample, sequenced in a study of T cell clonality in common variable immunodeficiency. Repertoires were generated with immunoSEQ multiplex PCR, while TCRdb's copy carries only in-frame clones and drops some. The sample shows approximately 44,000 clones, none of them appearing just once. The sequenced sample was peripheral blood mononuclear cells. The source of these receptors is a person aged 18 to 70 in good health.

This clone was recorded many times. Coverage ceases 3 residues before the CDR3 finishes, and the germline J gene fills in the end. V and J are TRBV18 and TRBJ2-5, with TRBD2 identical over 8 bases. The CDR3 loop spans 14 amino acids. Germline CDR1 KGHSH, CDR2 LQKENI. V gave up 3 bases and J gave up 3 bases; unmatched junction bases: 3. Partial CDR3 DNA: TGTGCCAGCTCACCGAAACTAGCGGAAGAGACC. It yields the protein CASSPKLAEET. From start to end, the CDR3 is CASSPKLAEETQYF.

This clone was observed many times. The read falls 3 residues short of the CDR3 end, and the missing part is taken from the germline J gene. The chain uses TRBV5-1 and TRBJ2-6; 8 bases are a match to TRBD1. This CDR3 spans 20 amino acids. The germline V gene encodes CDR1 SGHRS and CDR2 YFSETQ. With V trimmed by 2 bases and J by 0 bases, 13 bases remained unmatched. The covered CDR3 bases are TGCGCCAGCAGCTTTGGACAGGGACTTATTACCAGCTCTGGGGCCAACGTC. Its protein is CASSFGQGLITSSGANV. The complete CDR3 sequence is CASSFGQGLITSSGANVLTF.

This clone was recorded many times. The read stops 3 residues short of the end of the CDR3; the missing end is completed from the germline J gene. This chain joins TRBV5-1 and TRBJ2-1; D gene unclear. This CDR3 spans 14 amino acids. Germline V gene data show CDR1 as SGHRS and CDR2 as YFSETQ. V was shortened by 2 bases and J by 2 bases, with 8 bases between the two germline ends. CDR3 DNA, as far as it was read: TGCGCCAGCAGCTTAGCGAGAGCCTACAATGAG. It is translated as CASSLARAYNE. The whole CDR3 sequence is CASSLARAYNEQFF. Supplemented by reference TRBV5-1 and TRBJ2-1, the full variable domain reads KAGVTQTPRYLIKTRGQQVTLSCSPISGHRSVSWYQQTPGQGLQFLFEYFSETQRNKGNFPGRFSGRQFSNSRSEMNVSTLELGDSALYLCASSLARAYNEQFFGPGTRLTVL.

Many counts were recorded for this clone. The read is 3 residues too short to cover the CDR3 end, so that end is filled in from the germline J gene. The sample contains more than one DNA sequence encoding this CDR3. The rearrangement joins TRBV18 to TRBJ2-3; D gene uncertain. Trimming cost V 1 base and J 2 bases, with 7 bases left between them. The CDR3 loop spans 14 amino acids. Germline assignment: CDR1 KGHSH and CDR2 LQKENI. CDR3 loop: CASSPQQTTDTQYF. The part of the CDR3 DNA that was read is TGTGCCAGCTCACCACAACAGACCACAGATACG.

This clone rates as medium-sized. The observed sequence ends 3 residues before the CDR3 terminus, with the missing tail filled in from the germline J gene. V is TRBV20-1 and J is TRBJ2-3; 7 bases match TRBD2. Germline CDR1 and CDR2: DFQATT and SNEGSKA (reference sequence). V dropped 5 bases and J dropped 2; count of bases not matched to a gene: 1. The CDR3 has 12 residues. Incomplete CDR3 DNA: TGCAGTGCTCGGGGGGACACAGATACG. Translation gives CSARGDTDT. In full, the CDR3 reads CSARGDTDTQYF.

This clone was recorded at least ten times. The DNA ends 3 residues before the CDR3 does, and the rest of the CDR3 is filled in from the germline J gene. The chain uses TRBV13 and TRBJ2-2, with 13 bases that match TRBD2. Germline trimming cut 4 bases from V and 2 bases from J; bases unmatched to any gene: 4. This CDR3 contains 17 residues. Germline V CDR1 and CDR2: PRHDT, FYEKMQ (reference sequence). CDR3 sequence reads: CASSWGLAGRNTGELFF. The part of the CDR3 DNA that was read is TGTGCCAGCAGCTGGGGACTAGCGGGACGAAACACCGGGGAG. The variable domain in full, completed from reference TRBV13 and TRBJ2-2, reads AAGVIQSPRHLIKEKRETATLKCYPIPRHDTVYWYQQGPGQDPQFLISFYEKMQSDKGSIPDRFSAQQFSDYHSELNMSSLELGDSALYFCASSWGLAGRNTGELFFGEGSRLTVL.

In this sample, this clone turned up many times. From the germline J gene comes the end of the CDR3, since the read stops 3 residues before it. V is TRBV2 and J is TRBJ2-3, with D unclear. Germline V gene lookup returns CDR1 SNHLY and CDR2 FYNNEI. The V end was cut by 7 bases, the J end by 2 bases, with 10 bases between. This CDR3 has 13 amino acids. The CDR3 bases that were read are TGTGCCAGCACCGCCCTCTACACAGATACG. Its translation is CASTALYTDT. The full CDR3 protein is CASTALYTDTQYF.

This clone was counted ten times or more. The read halts 3 residues ahead of the CDR3 end, with the missing end drawn from the germline J gene. The chain employs TRBV29-1 and TRBJ2-1; 10 bases match TRBD2. The germline V gene encodes CDR1 SQVTM and CDR2 ANQGSEA. V gave up 4 bases and J gave up 7 bases; unmatched junction bases: 13. The CDR3 runs to 16 residues. CDR3 sequence: CSVAGGQAGGPNEQFF. CDR3 DNA, as far as it was read: TGCAGCGTTGCTGGGGGTCAAGCGGGAGGGCCAAATGAG.

This clone has at least ten counts. The CDR3 is cut off 3 residues early in the read; its end comes from the germline J gene. The chain has TRBV19 and TRBJ1-1, with 7 bases identical to TRBD1. J lost 3 bases, V lost 2 bases, and 9 bases had no gene match. The CDR3 is made up of 16 amino acids. Germline V lookup: CDR1 LNHDA, CDR2 SQIVND (reference sequence). The covered CDR3 bases are TGTGCCAGTAGTATAATCACAGGGGCGGAGGACACTGAA. Its protein is CASSIITGAEDTE. The whole CDR3 protein reads CASSIITGAEDTEAFF.

This clone was observed a few times. Incomplete CDR3 DNA: TGCGCCAGCAGCTTTGGTGTTGGGACTAGGCAAGAGACC. This gives the protein CASSFGVGTRQET. The whole CDR3 region reads CASSFGVGTRQETQYF. The chain carries TRBV5-1 and TRBJ2-5; 8 bases line up with TRBD2. The CDR3 end is not reached by the read, which stops 3 residues before it; the germline J gene fills it in. This CDR3 has 16 amino acids. With 2 bases clipped from V and 2 bases from J, the junction kept 8 bases outside the gene matches. In germline, CDR1 is SGHRS, CDR2 YFSETQ.

In its sample, this clone was seen many times. The CDR3 extends 3 residues past the end of the read, so its final part is completed from the germline J gene. The chain couples TRBV5-4 to TRBJ2-5; no definite D call. V lost 1 base, J lost 5 bases, and 15 bases lay in between. Germline CDR1 and CDR2: SGHNT and YYREEE (reference sequence). CDR3 length: 15 amino acids. The sequenced CDR3 bases are TGTGCCAGCAGCTTGCGAACCAGTCTAGAGGAGACC. It codes for CASSLRTSLEET. The complete CDR3 protein is CASSLRTSLEETQYF. Variable domain in full (rest from reference TRBV5-4 and TRBJ2-5): ETGVTQSPTHLIKTRGQQVTLRCSSQSGHNTVSWYQQALGQGPQFIFQYYREEENGRGNFPPRFSGLQFPNYSSELNVNALELDDSALYLCASSLRTSLEETQYFGPGTRLLVL.

The sample holds a few counts of this clone. Read coverage stops 3 residues before the CDR3 terminus; the germline J gene supplies the remainder. The chain links TRBV19 to TRBJ2-7; the match to TRBD1 covers 7 bases. The CDR3 covers 14 residues. Germline CDR1 LNHDA, CDR2 SQIVND (reference sequence). Trimming removed 5 bases from V and 2 bases from J; junction bases left unmatched: 6. CDR3 protein: CASSQRDRPYEQYF. The CDR3 bases that were read are TGTGCCAGTAGTCAAAGGGACAGACCCTACGAG.

There are many counts of this clone. The read comes to an end 3 residues before the CDR3 does, leaving the germline J gene to fill in the end. This chain uses TRBV7-6 with TRBJ2-5; maybe TRBD1 (5 bases). V was cut by 5 bases and J by 3 bases, with 10 bases left in between. CDR3 length equals 13 residues. Germline CDR1 reads SGHVS; CDR2 reads FNYEAQ. The chain's CDR3 is CASSLDIEETQYF. CDR3 DNA (partial): TGTGCCAGCAGCCTGGACATTGAAGAGACC.

This clone was seen repeatedly, ten times or more. Read coverage stops 3 residues before the CDR3 terminus; the germline J gene supplies the remainder. The genes are TRBV20-1 and TRBJ2-5; D not certain. Germline values: CDR1 DFQATT, CDR2 SNEGSKA (reference sequence). With 5 bases removed from V and 5 bases from J, the gap between germline ends came to 12 bases. This CDR3 is built from 12 residues. The CDR3 protein is CSAQSAGETQYF. CDR3 DNA (partial): TGCAGTGCTCAATCGGCCGGGGAGACC.

This clone was recorded at least ten times. The CDR3 is cut off 3 residues early in the read; its end comes from the germline J gene. The V gene is TRBV2, the J gene TRBJ2-1, with 10 bases lining up with TRBD2. V gave up 7 bases and J gave up 1 base; unmatched junction bases: 7. The CDR3 is 16 residues long. Germline V gene data show CDR1 as SNHLY and CDR2 as FYNNEI. The CDR3 sequence is CASTRLAGNSYNEQFF. The sequenced part of the CDR3 DNA is TGTGCCAGCACACGACTAGCGGGCAATTCCTACAATGAG. The variable domain in full, completed from reference TRBV2 and TRBJ2-1, reads EPEVTQTPSHQVTQMGQEVILRCVPISNHLYFYWYRQILGQKVEFLVSFYNNEISEKSEIFDDQFSVERPDGSNFTLKIRSTKLEDSAMYFCASTRLAGNSYNEQFFGPGTRLTVL.

This clone came up many times. Read sequence stops 3 residues before the CDR3 end, and the germline J gene provides the missing end. The chain carries TRBV20-1 and TRBJ2-5; TRBD2 agrees at 7 bases. This CDR3 region has 15 residues. The junction had 7 bases not matched to a gene; V was cut back by 3 bases and J by 0 bases. Germline V gene sequence: CDR1 DFQATT, CDR2 SNEGSKA (reference sequence). The CDR3 bases that were read are TGCAGTGCTAGCCCCCTAGCGGCGTACCAAGAGACC. It translates to CSASPLAAYQET. The full CDR3 is CSASPLAAYQETQYF.

This clone was picked up many times. The read finishes 3 residues shy of the CDR3 end, and the germline J gene is used to complete it. This chain links TRBV12-3 or TRBV12-4 with TRBJ2-7, with 8 bases identical to TRBD1. V lost 5 bases to trimming and J lost 2 bases; unmatched junction nucleotides: 5. The CDR3 is made up of 14 amino acids. CDR3 bases read: TGTGCCAGCAGTCACTGGGACAGGCCCTACGAG. This sequence encodes CASSHWDRPYE. The whole CDR3 is CASSHWDRPYEQYF.

This clone was seen repeatedly, ten times or more. The CDR3 end lies 3 residues beyond the end of the read and is filled in from the germline J gene. The gene calls are TRBV5-4 and TRBJ1-1; D unclear. The CDR3 contains 13 residues. The germline CDR1 and CDR2 sequences are SGHNT and YYREEE (reference sequence). The V gene lost 4 bases and the J gene lost 1 base, with 8 bases spanning the gap. CDR3 protein: CASSPRRNTEAFF. The covered CDR3 bases are TGTGCCAGCAGCCCCAGGAGGAACACTGAA.

This clone was seen a few times. The read stops 3 residues short of the end of the CDR3; the missing end is completed from the germline J gene. V is TRBV2 and J is TRBJ1-1, with a weak D call TRBD1 (5 bases). This CDR3 spans 13 amino acids. The V and J ends lost 8 bases and 4 bases respectively, with 14 bases between them. Germline assignment: CDR1 SNHLY and CDR2 FYNNEI. This CDR3 reads CASRPLGGTEAFF. The part of the CDR3 DNA that was read is TGTGCCAGCCGCCCCTTGGGGGGCACTGAA.

This clone has ten or more counts. The read is 3 residues too short to cover the CDR3 end, so that end is filled in from the germline J gene. The chain is built from TRBV10-1 and TRBJ2-1; 12 bases are shared with TRBD1. This CDR3 has 16 amino acids. Looked up from germline, CDR1 is WNHNN and CDR2 is SYGVQD (reference sequence). With 5 bases clipped from V and 8 bases from J, the junction kept 10 bases outside the gene matches. CDR3 bases read: TGCGCCAGCAGTTACTCCCGGGACAGGGGGCTTTATGAG. It yields the protein CASSYSRDRGLYE. The entire CDR3 protein is CASSYSRDRGLYEQFF.

This clone was seen many times. The sequenced fragment ends 3 residues before the CDR3 boundary, so the rest is inferred from the germline J gene. The chain uses TRBV7-8 and TRBJ2-7, with a possible D match to TRBD2 (5 bases). Germline CDR1 SGHVS, CDR2 FQNEAQ. V was trimmed by 5 bases and J by 4 bases, leaving 12 bases between them. The CDR3 extends over 13 amino acids. CDR3: CASSGRTVYEQYF. Partial CDR3 DNA: TGTGCCAGCAGCGGGCGGACTGTGTACGAG.

This clone was counted many times. The read terminates 3 residues before the CDR3 end, so the remaining end is supplied by the germline J gene. J is TRBJ1-6 and V is TRBV18; 12 nucleotides match TRBD1. Trimming cost V 3 bases and J 10 bases; bases outside gene matches: 4. CDR3 size: 15 residues. In germline, CDR1 is KGHSH, CDR2 LQKENI. The DNA read from the CDR3 is TGTGCCAGCTCACCTACCGGGACAGGGGGCTCACCC. This encodes CASSPTGTGGSP. The whole CDR3 is CASSPTGTGGSPLHF.